Listed here is a single T cell receptor (beta chain). Its antigen is not identified. This record comes from a study of chemoradiotherapy in HPV16-positive cancers. Study context: A couple of HPV16-positive patients' cells yielded candidate HPV-specific clones and common motifs.

Libraries were prepared by immunoSEQ multiplex PCR; TCRdb keeps only in-frame clonotypes and omits some of them. The data hold roughly 25,000 clones, with approximately 94% observed a single time. The germline V gene has CDR1 SGHDT and CDR2 YYEEEE. Trimming removed 0 bases from V and 7 bases from J, with 13 bases in between. The CDR3 extends over 15 amino acids. Study-wide points: In HPV16-positive patients, HPV-responsive T-cell expansion tracked better recurrence-free survival. Only a couple of HPV16-positive patients supplied the functional HPV-specificity definition. Candidate HPV-specific clones and E7-related TCR motifs grew in tumor during treatment.

This TCR was sampled from a human donor with HPV-associated anogenital cancer. Collection of the sample occurred from a patient who underwent chemoradiotherapy. The chain has TRBV5-6 and TRBJ1-4; the D is unclear. The chain's CDR3 is CASSLGGREREKLFF. The CDR3 DNA follows: TGTGCCAGCAGCTTGGGAGGAAGGGAGCGTGAAAAACTGTTTTTT. Full variable domain (missing parts from reference TRBV5-6 and TRBJ1-4): DAGVTQSPTHLIKTRGQQVTLRCSPKSGHDTVSWYQQALGQGPQFIFQYYEEEERQRGNFPDRFSGHQFPNYSSELNVNALLLGDSALYLCASSLGGREREKLFFGSGTQLSVL.